The next 21 T cell receptor beta chains were all read from a single sample in a study of blood T cell repertoires in COVID-19. TCRdb's table, derived via immunoSEQ multiplex PCR, lists solely in-frame clones and lacks some. The data contain about 280,000 clones, 75% to 90% of them singletons. Sequencing was done on a sample of PBMCs or T cells enriched from blood (not recorded which). The receptors here all came from a woman aged 45-59 years who had recovered from COVID-19.

The chain recombines TRBV11-2 with TRBJ2-5; the D gene is possibly TRBD2 (6 bases). With 0 bases removed from V and 5 bases from J, the gap between germline ends came to 16 bases. CDR1 and CDR2 (germline): SGHAT, FQNNGV. This CDR3 is built from 16 residues. The CDR3 nucleotides read TGTGCCAGCAGCTTAGATACGGGACTGTCCTCTGAGACCCAGTACTTC. This encodes CASSLDTGLSSETQYF.

This CDR3 reads CASSAGQGLDTQYF. CDR3 bases: TGTGCCAGCAGCGCGGGACAGGGCTTAGATACGCAGTATTTT. The chain employs TRBV9 and TRBJ2-3, with 9 bases matching TRBD1. Germline V lookup: CDR1 SGDLS, CDR2 YYNGEE. The CDR3 is 14 amino acids. The J segment lost 5 bases and the V segment lost 3 bases, leaving 4 bases of the junction unmatched. Together with reference TRBV9 and TRBJ2-3, the CDR3 gives the full variable domain: DSGVTQTPKHLITATGQRVTLRCSPRSGDLSVYWYQQSLDQGLQFLIQYYNGEERAKGNILERFSAQQFPDLHSELNLSSLELGDSALYFCASSAGQGLDTQYFGPGTRLTVL.

This chain joins TRBV7-2 and TRBJ2-1; TRBD2 agrees at 10 bases. The CDR3 totals 15 residues. The junction had 4 bases not matched to a gene; V was cut back by 3 bases and J by 5 bases. The germline V gene encodes CDR1 SGHTA and CDR2 FQGNSA. This chain's CDR3 is CASSLSGRAHNEQFF. CDR3 in DNA: TGTGCCAGCAGCTTGAGCGGGAGGGCCCACAATGAGCAGTTCTTC.

The rearrangement links TRBV11-2 to TRBJ2-1, with 9 nucleotides matching TRBD2. The CDR3 sequence is 15 residues long. J was trimmed by 8 bases and V by 5 bases; bases with no gene match: 10. The germline gives CDR1 SGHAT, CDR2 FQNNGV. The CDR3 coding sequence is TGTGCCAGCAGCAAACGAGGGGCGGGAGGGGATGAGCAGTTCTTC. Amino acids: CASSKRGAGGDEQFF. Full variable domain (outside the CDR3, taken from reference TRBV11-2 and TRBJ2-1): EAGVAQSPRYKIIEKRQSVAFWCNPISGHATLYWYQQILGQGPKLLIQFQNNGVVDDSQLPKDRFSAERLKGVDSTLKIQPAKLEDSAVYLCASSKRGAGGDEQFFGPGTRLTVL.

This chain uses TRBV19 with TRBJ1-1; D is perhaps TRBD1 (5 bases). Per germline, CDR1 LNHDA and CDR2 SQIVND (reference sequence). The CDR3 spans 16 residues. The V and J ends lost 3 bases and 7 bases respectively, with 21 bases between them. The CDR3 loop reads CASSITIQGMGHEAFF. The CDR3 nucleotides are TGTGCCAGTAGTATTACGATTCAGGGTATGGGGCATGAAGCTTTCTTT.

The chain links TRBV27 to TRBJ1-1; D gene ambiguous. The V and J ends lost 5 bases and 2 bases respectively, with 9 bases between them. Germline V gives CDR1 MNHEY, CDR2 SMNVEV (reference sequence). This CDR3 is built from 13 residues. Here the CDR3 DNA reads TGTGCCAGCAGTCCCGTAATTAACACTGAAGCTTTCTTT. Its translation: CASSPVINTEAFF.

This clone was picked up a small number of times. The chain has TRBV29-1 and TRBJ1-1; TRBD1 agrees at 7 bases. The germline V gene has CDR1 SQVTM and CDR2 ANQGSEA. V shed 1 base and J 2 bases; nucleotides not matched to a gene: 10. The length of the CDR3 is 16 residues. The CDR3 nucleotides are TGCAGCGTTGAAGGGGTAACAGGGGTTCGAAACACTGAAGCTTTCTTT. This gives the protein CSVEGVTGVRNTEAFF.

This chain joins TRBV29-1 and TRBJ1-3; TRBD1 is a possible D gene (6 bases). Trimming removed 7 bases at V and 7 bases at J, with 11 bases between. The CDR3 is 11 amino acids. Germline V CDR1 and CDR2: SQVTM, ANQGSEA. The CDR3 region is CSAGGGNTIYF. The CDR3 bases are TGCAGCGCGGGAGGGGGTAACACCATATATTTT. The full variable domain, in which reference TRBV29-1 and TRBJ1-3 provide the parts outside the CDR3, is SAVISQKPSRDICQRGTSLTIQCQVDSQVTMMFWYRQQPGQSLTLIATANQGSEATYESGFVIDKFPISRPNLTFSTLTVSNMSPEDSSIYLCSAGGGNTIYFGEGSWLTVV.

The chain carries TRBV5-4 and TRBJ1-6; tentatively, D is TRBD1 (6 bases). In germline, CDR1 is SGHNT, CDR2 YYREEE (reference sequence). CDR3 size: 14 residues. Trimming shortened V by 4 bases and J by 7 bases, and 12 bases separated the two germline ends. CDR3 residues: CASSRGGQNSPLHF. CDR3 nucleotide sequence: TGTGCCAGCAGCCGGGGGGGGCAGAATTCACCCCTCCACTTT.

This chain connects TRBV29-1 to TRBJ1-2; a weak D match, TRBD1 (5 bases). CDR1 is SQVTM, CDR2 ANQGSEA, per germline. The CDR3 is 13 amino acids. V lost 5 bases, J lost 2 bases, and 12 bases lay in between. Here the CDR3 DNA reads TGCAGCGTTTTAGACAGTCAAAACTATGGCTACACCTTC. Protein: CSVLDSQNYGYTF.

With respect to this clone: This CDR3 is also generated by other DNA sequences in the sample. The J gene is TRBJ1-5, the V gene TRBV19; maybe TRBD1 (5 bases). The CDR3 is 14 residues long. Trimming took 1 base from V and 4 from J, leaving 8 bases between them. Germline V gene lookup returns CDR1 LNHDA and CDR2 SQIVND (reference sequence). CDR3 amino acids: CASSIAGGNQPQHF. The CDR3 coding sequence is TGTGCCAGTAGTATAGCGGGGGGGAATCAGCCCCAGCATTTT.

The rearrangement links TRBV7-6 to TRBJ2-1, with TRBD2 matching 9 bases. Per the germline V gene, CDR1 is SGHVS and CDR2 is FNYEAQ. Trimming took 0 bases from V and 4 from J; bases not matched to a gene: 1. CDR3 length equals 15 residues. The CDR3, as DNA: TGTGCCAGCAGCTTAGCGACTAGCGGTTACAATGAGCAGTTCTTC. Translated, it gives CASSLATSGYNEQFF. The full variable domain, rest sourced from reference TRBV7-6 and TRBJ2-1, is GAGVSQSPRYKVTKRGQDVALRCDPISGHVSLYWYRQALGQGPEFLTYFNYEAQQDKSGLPNDRFSAERPEGSISTLTIQRTEQRDSAMYRCASSLATSGYNEQFFGPGTRLTVL.

This chain links TRBV5-1 with TRBJ2-5, with 10 positions matching TRBD1. Per the germline V gene, CDR1 is SGHRS and CDR2 is YFSETQ. The CDR3 contains 16 residues. J gave up 4 bases and V 0 bases, and 6 bases lay outside the gene matches. DNA for the CDR3: TGCGCCAGCAGCTTGGGGGACAGGGGCTCCGGAGAGACCCAGTACTTC. This encodes CASSLGDRGSGETQYF.

DNA of the CDR3: TGTGCCTGGACCGAGGGAATTAGCAATCAGCCCCAGCATTTT. Its translation: CAWTEGISNQPQHF. The J gene is TRBJ1-5, the V gene TRBV30; D not certain. Trimming stripped 4 bases from V and 0 bases from J, with 10 bases between. The CDR3 has 14 amino acids. Germline assignment: CDR1 GTSNPN and CDR2 SVGIG (reference sequence).

This chain uses TRBV2 with TRBJ2-3; 15 nucleotides line up with TRBD2. The CDR3 length is 16 residues. Germline lookup yields CDR1 SNHLY and CDR2 FYNNEI. Unmatched junction bases numbered 3, after V lost 6 bases and J lost 2 bases. The DNA of the CDR3 is TGTGCCAGCAGCGGGACTAGCGGGAGGTTCACAGATACGCAGTATTTT. Translated, it gives CASSGTSGRFTDTQYF.

This rearrangement joins TRBV5-1 to TRBJ2-2, with D perhaps TRBD2 (6 bases). The CDR3 has 15 residues. Germline lookup yields CDR1 SGHRS and CDR2 YFSETQ. V dropped 2 bases and J dropped 1 base, with 9 bases sitting between them. The CDR3 is CASSLSGQNTGELFF. For the CDR3, the DNA is TGCGCCAGCAGCTTAAGCGGGCAGAACACCGGGGAGCTGTTTTTT.

The chain carries TRBV28 and TRBJ1-2, with 9 bases lining up with TRBD1. Germline values: CDR1 MDHEN, CDR2 SYDVKM. There are 14 residues in the CDR3. V trimming: 3 bases; J trimming: 7 bases; junction bases outside the gene matches: 6. The CDR3 is CASSLNRDRAGYTF. The CDR3 DNA reads as TGTGCCAGCAGTTTGAACCGGGACAGGGCTGGCTACACCTTC.

The V gene is TRBV9, the J gene TRBJ2-1, with D possibly TRBD2 on 6 matching bases. The CDR3 length is 18 residues. The germline gives CDR1 SGDLS, CDR2 YYNGEE. Trimming pared 3 bases from V and 2 bases from J, leaving 21 bases between. The CDR3 here is CASSASPLRRGTYNEQFF. Here the CDR3 DNA reads TGTGCCAGCAGCGCGAGCCCTCTGAGGCGCGGGACCTACAATGAGCAGTTCTTC.

This rearrangement joins TRBV27 to TRBJ1-5, with no clear D. Germline values: CDR1 MNHEY, CDR2 SMNVEV (reference sequence). The CDR3 contains 12 residues. V was clipped by 7 bases and J by 7 bases, with 11 bases between them. CDR3 sequence: CASTLGGQPQHF. DNA for the CDR3: TGTGCCAGCACTCTAGGAGGGCAGCCCCAGCATTTT.

This clone was counted a single time. The chain couples TRBV6-5 to TRBJ1-1, with 11 bases identical to TRBD1. Unmatched junction bases numbered 10, after V lost 6 bases and J lost 7 bases. The CDR3 spans 15 residues. Looked up from germline, CDR1 is MNHEY and CDR2 is SVGAGI. The CDR3 is CASSPRTGGSIEAFF. CDR3 DNA sequence: TGTGCCAGCAGCCCCAGGACAGGGGGCTCGATTGAAGCTTTCTTT.

With respect to this clone: The sample has other DNA sequences that encode this CDR3 too. The rearrangement uses TRBV2 and TRBJ1-1, with 8 nucleotides matching TRBD1. Germline V lookup: CDR1 SNHLY, CDR2 FYNNEI. CDR3 length: 14 residues. V trimming: 5 bases; J trimming: 0 bases; junction bases outside the gene matches: 2. The CDR3 sequence: CASSRQGLNTEAFF. The CDR3 nucleotides are TGTGCCAGCAGTCGACAGGGGTTGAACACTGAAGCTTTCTTT.